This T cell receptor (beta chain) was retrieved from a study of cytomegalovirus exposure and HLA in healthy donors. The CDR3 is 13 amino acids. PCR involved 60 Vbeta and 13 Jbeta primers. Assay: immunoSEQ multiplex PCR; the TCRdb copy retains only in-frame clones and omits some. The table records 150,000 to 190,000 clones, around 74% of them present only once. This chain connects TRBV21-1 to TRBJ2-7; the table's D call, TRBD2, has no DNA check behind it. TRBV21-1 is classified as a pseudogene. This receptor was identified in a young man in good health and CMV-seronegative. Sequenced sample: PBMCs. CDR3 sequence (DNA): TGTGCCAGCAGCAGACCTTTACTAGCGCAGCAGTACTTC. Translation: CASSRPLLAQQYF.